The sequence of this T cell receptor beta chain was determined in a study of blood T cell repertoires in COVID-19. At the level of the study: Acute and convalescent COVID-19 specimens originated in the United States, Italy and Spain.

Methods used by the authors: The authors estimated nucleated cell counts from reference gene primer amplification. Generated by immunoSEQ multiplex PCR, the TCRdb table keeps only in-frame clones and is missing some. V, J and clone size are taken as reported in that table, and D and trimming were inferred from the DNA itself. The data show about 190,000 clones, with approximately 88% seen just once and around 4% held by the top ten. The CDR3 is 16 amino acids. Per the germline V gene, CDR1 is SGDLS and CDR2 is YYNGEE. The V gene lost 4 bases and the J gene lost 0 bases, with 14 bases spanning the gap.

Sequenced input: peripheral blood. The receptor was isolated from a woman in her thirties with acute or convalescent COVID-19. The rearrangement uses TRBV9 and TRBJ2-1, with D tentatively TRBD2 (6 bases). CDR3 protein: CASSTLSGSSYNEQFF. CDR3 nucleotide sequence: TGTGCCAGCAGCACCCTTAGCGGAAGCTCCTACAATGAGCAGTTCTTC.